A selection of T cell receptor beta chains follows, all from one sample in a study of early T cells in non-severe SARS-CoV-2 infection. TCRdb independently ran MiXCR on the 5' RACE reads; one entry per CDR3 protein. The data contain under 50,000 distinct CDR3 sequences, about 4.2% of them seen just once; the ten biggest clones take up around 6%. Sequenced material: whole blood. These receptors came from an adult who was a healthcare worker with PCR-confirmed SARS-CoV-2 infection or an uninfected control (not recorded which). Both conserved end residues are part of each CDR3. Each record gives: clone size, J gene, D gene, V gene, CDR3 DNA, CDR3 protein. The D gene is left open where the match is weak. For some rows the clone size is stated as once, few or many, or as a class when expanded; others skip it.

many,TRBJ2-7,.,TRBV29-1,TGCAGCGTCCGGGACACAGACTCCTACGAGCAGTACTTC,CSVRDTDSYEQYF
.,TRBJ2-1,.,TRBV14,TGTGCCAGCAGCCCTTTGATCGGGAGACGTTCCTACAATGAGCAGTTCTTC,CASSPLIGRRSYNEQFF
many,TRBJ2-6,TRBD2,TRBV2,TGTGCCAGCAGTGAAGCTTCTCCATTCAGGACTAGCGGGCTGAGCTCTGGGGCCAACGTCCTGACTTTC,CASSEASPFRTSGLSSGANVLTF
many,TRBJ2-1,.,TRBV11-2,TGTGCCAGCAGCTTATTTTTGGGCTCCTACAATGAGCAGTTCTTC,CASSLFLGSYNEQFF
many,TRBJ2-2,TRBD2,TRBV14,TGTGCCAGCAGCTCAAGCGGGATCAACGGGGAGCTGTTTTTT,CASSSSGINGELFF
many,TRBJ2-7,TRBD2,TRBV7-2,TGTGCCAGCAGCTTAACTCTAGCGGGAGCCGAGCAGTACTTC,CASSLTLAGAEQYF
many,TRBJ2-7,TRBD1,TRBV3-1,TGTGCCAGCAGCCCATACAGGGGGCAGGTGGACGAGCAGTACTTC,CASSPYRGQVDEQYF
many,TRBJ2-1,.,TRBV19,TGTGCCAGTCGGGGCAGCGCCGGCGTCAACAATGAGCAGTTCTTC,CASRGSAGVNNEQFF
many,TRBJ2-7,.,TRBV2,TGTGCCAGCAGTGAAGGGGACAATTCTCCGACGCCGTACTTC,CASSEGDNSPTPYF
many,TRBJ2-7,.,TRBV3-1,TGTGCCAGCAGCCAGCGAGCCAGGGTAGACGAGCAGTACTTC,CASSQRARVDEQYF
many,TRBJ2-5,TRBD1,TRBV12-3/TRBV12-4,TGTGCCAGCAGCCGACAGGGGGTCTTGGGGGAGACCCAGTACTTC,CASSRQGVLGETQYF
many,TRBJ1-4,.,TRBV7-9,TGTGCCAGCAGCTTGGGGGCACACAGAAATGAAAAACTGTTTTTT,CASSLGAHRNEKLFF
many,TRBJ2-1,.,TRBV7-2,TGTGCCATCAACGGACTATCGAACTACAATGAGCAGTTCTTC,CAINGLSNYNEQFF
many,TRBJ2-1,TRBD2,TRBV5-6,TGTGCCAGCAGCTTGGCCGTGGGAGGGTCCCTATTTGAGCAGTTCTTC,CASSLAVGGSLFEQFF
many,TRBJ2-5,.,TRBV5-1,TGCGCCAGCAGCAAGAATGGGATACAACAAGAGACCCAGTACTTC,CASSKNGIQQETQYF
many,TRBJ2-7,.,TRBV5-1,TGCGCCAGCAGCTTCTCTGGACGTAGCGAGCAGTACTTC,CASSFSGRSEQYF
many,TRBJ2-3,.,TRBV7-2,TGTGCCAGCATGTGGGGAGAGGGGGAAGATACGCAGTATTTT,CASMWGEGEDTQYF
many,TRBJ1-6,TRBD1,TRBV27,TGTGCCAGCAGTTTAGACAGGGATAGACCCCTCCACTTT,CASSLDRDRPLHF
.,TRBJ2-3,TRBD2,TRBV6-5,TGTGCCAGCAGTTACTCGCTAGCGGGGGGGCAGGGCACAGATACGCAGTATTTT,CASSYSLAGGQGTDTQYF
few,TRBJ2-2,.,TRBV4-3,TGCGCCAGCAGCCAAGATATACGGCTGAACACCGGGGAGCTGTTTTTT,CASSQDIRLNTGELFF
many,TRBJ1-1,TRBD1,TRBV15,TGTGCCACCAGCAGAGTAAGGGGGCTGAACACTGAAGCTTTCTTT,CATSRVRGLNTEAFF
few,TRBJ2-7,.,TRBV6-6,TGTGCCAGCAGTTACCACTTGACCTACGAGCAGTACTTC,CASSYHLTYEQYF
many,TRBJ2-5,TRBD2,TRBV20-1,TGCAGTGCTAGAATGTATTCTAGCGGGCCCCAAGAGACCCAGTACTTC,CSARMYSSGPQETQYF
many,TRBJ2-3,TRBD2,TRBV7-8,TGTGCCAGCAGATACGGGGGGGCCACAGATACGCAGTATTTT,CASRYGGATDTQYF
.,TRBJ2-3,TRBD2,TRBV4-2,TGTGCCAGCAGCCAAGATATTGGGACTAGCGGGAGTACAGATACGCAGTATTTT,CASSQDIGTSGSTDTQYF
many,TRBJ2-7,.,TRBV5-1,TGCGCCAGCAGCTGGGACATCAGGTACTTC,CASSWDIRYF
many,TRBJ2-7,TRBD2,TRBV13,TGTGCCAGCAGCTTAGAAACGGGAGGGCCCTACGAGCAGTACTTC,CASSLETGGPYEQYF
many,TRBJ1-2,TRBD1,TRBV2,TGTGCCAGCAGCGCGGACAGGATATCCAACTATGGCTACACCTTC,CASSADRISNYGYTF
many,TRBJ1-6,.,TRBV6-5,TGTGCCAGCAGACGATACGAGGCCAAAGATTCACCCCTCCACTTT,CASRRYEAKDSPLHF
.,TRBJ2-2,.,TRBV2,TGTGCCAGCAGTGAAATGCGTGGCCTCCCCGGGGAGCTGTTTTTT,CASSEMRGLPGELFF
.,TRBJ2-1,TRBD2,TRBV11-2,TGTGCCAGCAGCTTGGGGACTAGCGGGATCAATGAGCAGTTCTTC,CASSLGTSGINEQFF
many,TRBJ2-1,.,TRBV2,TGTGCCAGCAGTGAAATTAAGACAGATGGGAATGAGCAGTTCTTC,CASSEIKTDGNEQFF
many,TRBJ1-1,TRBD1,TRBV18,TGTGCCAGCTCACCACCGGTAAACAGGGGCTCTGAAGCTTTCTTT,CASSPPVNRGSEAFF
.,TRBJ2-3,TRBD2,TRBV6-5,TGTGCCAGCAGTTACCGAGCGGGGGATACGCAGTATTTT,CASSYRAGDTQYF
many,TRBJ2-1,TRBD2,TRBV24-1,TGTGCCACCAGTGACCCGGGACTAGCGGGGGGCATATACAATGAGCAGTTCTTC,CATSDPGLAGGIYNEQFF
many,TRBJ2-3,TRBD1,TRBV5-1,TGCGCCAGCAGCTTGGAGGGCAGGGGGCTAACAGATACGCAGTATTTT,CASSLEGRGLTDTQYF
many,TRBJ2-3,.,TRBV6-1,TGTGCCAGCAGGGAAGGGGATACGCAGTATTTT,CASREGDTQYF
many,TRBJ1-3,.,TRBV20-1,TGCAGTGCTTTCAGTGGGACTGGAAACACCATATATTTT,CSAFSGTGNTIYF
many,TRBJ2-1,TRBD2,TRBV2,TGTGCCAGCCTAGCGGGAGGGCCTGGGGATGAGCAGTTCTTC,CASLAGGPGDEQFF
many,TRBJ2-7,TRBD1,TRBV11-2,TGTGCCAGCAGCTTAGAGGCACAGGGGGCTGAGCAGTACTTC,CASSLEAQGAEQYF
many,TRBJ1-5,TRBD1,TRBV3-1,TGTGCCAGCAGCCAGGGGACAGATAGCAATCAGCCCCAGCATTTT,CASSQGTDSNQPQHF
.,TRBJ2-7,.,TRBV24-1,TGTGCCACCAGTGATTCCACCGACTACGAGCAGTACTTC,CATSDSTDYEQYF
many,TRBJ2-7,.,TRBV5-4,TGTGCCAGCAGTCCCACCCCGGACAGCGCCTACGAGCAGTACTTC,CASSPTPDSAYEQYF
many,TRBJ2-3,TRBD1,TRBV20-1,TGCAGTGCTCACGACAGGGGACCTAGGGGCACAGATACGCAGTATTTT,CSAHDRGPRGTDTQYF
.,TRBJ1-6,.,TRBV10-2,TGCGCCAGCAGCTTCGACAGGTTCGATACACCCCTCCACTTT,CASSFDRFDTPLHF
many,TRBJ2-4,TRBD1,TRBV6-2/TRBV6-3,TGTGCCAGCAGCCGGGACAGGGGCACCAAAAACATTCAGTACTTC,CASSRDRGTKNIQYF
.,TRBJ2-3,.,TRBV2,TGTGCCAGCGGGACGGGACTCGATCGTGGCGATACGCAGTATTTT,CASGTGLDRGDTQYF
.,TRBJ2-3,TRBD2,TRBV29-1,TGCAGCGTCGTCAGACTAGCGGGAGTGAAAGATACGCAGTATTTT,CSVVRLAGVKDTQYF
.,TRBJ2-3,.,TRBV18,TGTGCCAGCTCACCCCGGGGGACCACAGATACGCAGTATTTT,CASSPRGTTDTQYF
few,TRBJ2-1,TRBD2,TRBV15,TGTGCCACCAGCATCGGGAGGGGAGAATTCAATGAGCAGTTCTTC,CATSIGRGEFNEQFF
.,TRBJ2-3,.,TRBV20-1,TGCAGTGCTAGGATCGTCCTGGGGGATACGCAGTATTTT,CSARIVLGDTQYF
many,TRBJ2-6,TRBD1,TRBV24-1,TGTGCCACCCAGGGGGAAGGGGCCAACGTCCTGACTTTC,CATQGEGANVLTF
many,TRBJ2-3,.,TRBV7-2,TGTGCCAGCAGCCGAGATCGGACACCAAGCACAGATACGCAGTATTTT,CASSRDRTPSTDTQYF
many,TRBJ2-1,.,TRBV6-2/TRBV6-3,TGTGCCAGCACTGAAAGGGGAAGTCTGGAGCAGTTCTTC,CASTERGSLEQFF
many,TRBJ2-7,TRBD2,TRBV7-2,TGTGCCAGCAGCGATACCCCTAGCGGGGGGCCTCACTTC,CASSDTPSGGPHF
.,TRBJ2-2,TRBD2,TRBV27,TGTGCCAGCAGTATGATAGCGGGAGGGGCCGGGGAGCTGTTTTTT,CASSMIAGGAGELFF
.,TRBJ2-1,.,TRBV29-1,TGCAGCGTTGGGAGACTAAATAACAATGAGCAGTTCTTC,CSVGRLNNNEQFF
many,TRBJ1-6,.,TRBV7-2,TGTGCCAGCAGCTTCCGACGGACAGTTTCACCCCTCCACTTT,CASSFRRTVSPLHF